The TCR beta chain described here comes from a study of PD-L1 blockade in urothelial cancer (dated by TCRdb to the late 2010s). Turning to the overall study: All patients started therapy in about 2014 and received atezolizumab 1,200 mg intravenously every 3 weeks. About 90% of the 29 patients were identified as males with urothelial cancer of bladder origin, and a prior smoking history was reported by 18 of 29 patients. An ECOG performance status of 0 or 1 was recorded for the patients, and 0 to 3 prior chemotherapy regimens had been received by the patients. Blood samples were analyzed at two time points: 3 weeks after treatment start (second dose) and 6 weeks after treatment start. Blood samples gave a median of about 150,000 T cells and approximately 80,000 unique TCRs, with a median clonality of around 0.074. Somatic, immune and clinical correlates of response to PD-L1 blockade with atezolizumab in urothelial cancer were the focus of an exploratory multi-omic analysis. TCR sequencing covered pretreatment tumor samples and matched, serially collected peripheral blood taken before and after atezolizumab treatment. Durable clinical benefit meant progression-free survival longer than 6 months, and TCR features were also tested against progression-free and overall survival. In the same patients, whole exome sequencing and RNA sequencing of pretreatment tumors were performed in addition to TCR sequencing. Several patients achieved durable clinical benefit and around 19 did not. Over 28 patients had pretreatment blood TCR-seq, about 25 had at least one posttreatment blood collection, and about 25 had tumor TCR-seq.

The cohort included some 30 patients with locally advanced or metastatic urothelial carcinoma who were treated at Memorial Sloan Kettering on a trial protocol. Peripheral blood mononuclear cells were collected pretreatment and during treatment, with between 1 and 8 total time points per patient. The Qiagen DNeasy Blood extraction kit was used to purify genomic DNA from total PBMCs and tumor samples. PBMCs were collected pretreatment and during treatment and were isolated and stored as previously described. This clone was picked up one time. No antigen is known for it. No base-level quality is on record; no much larger clone is a single base apart. The junction carries 17 bases between V and J, which are trimmed by 0 bases and 8 bases respectively. CDR1 and CDR2 were assigned from the germline V gene (reference sequence) as SGHNT and YYREEE. Spanning cysteine to phenylalanine, the CDR3 consists of 15 amino acids. Left in the record is the CDR3 DNA by itself, 45 bases read in frame from the first base.

General study outcomes and caveats: Improved progression-free and overall survival was associated with having pretreatment peripheral blood TCR clonality below the median. Patients with durable benefit showed greater expansion of tumor-associated TCR clones in peripheral blood 3 weeks after starting treatment (n of about 20, p = 0.022). Small sample size (n of about 30) and many exploratory analyses mean the results are intended to be hypothesis-generating.

Synthetic TCR analog templates were spiked into each PCR to estimate absolute template abundance from read counts. The immunoSEQ assay was used to amplify TCRbeta CDR3 regions from genomic DNA with bias-controlled V and J gene primers. Sequencing of rearranged TCRbeta segments was done at approximately 20X coverage. The source study handled its data this way. Sequencing errors were corrected by clustering, and CDR3s were annotated against IMGT so that V, D and J genes could be assigned. Out-of-frame and stop-codon sequences were excluded, and only productive TCRbeta rearrangements were used in downstream analyses. Clonality was calculated as one minus the Shannon entropy normalized by the log of the number of unique productive sequences. Fisher's exact test with Benjamini-Hochberg correction, using a cutoff of adjusted p below 0.01, was how clones that differed between time points or between blood and tumor were identified. TCRdb obtained this table from immuneACCESS and retained in-frame rearrangements with V and J assigned. These tables miss some clones; where compared with another copy, unresolved V genes account for less than half of the shortfall, and the remainder is unexplained. The DNA gave D and trimming, while V, J and clone size come from that table. For this sample the table gives 38,000 or so clones, of which over 70% were detected only once. Together, the top ten hold about a sixth of the sample.

The origin of this receptor is a man aged 60-69 years with urothelial cancer. This material consisted of PBMCs, taken around atezolizumab (anti-PD-L1) treatment. The V and J segments used are TRBV5-4 and TRBJ1-2, with no reliable assignment of the D segment. This receptor has the CDR3 CASSLEPQALGGYTF. The sequenced DNA is TGTGCCAGCAGCTTGGAGCCTCAGGCTTTAGGCGGCTACACCTTC. Beyond the CDR3, the reference TRBV5-4 and TRBJ1-2 genes provide the residues; the full variable domain reads: ETGVTQSPTHLIKTRGQQVTLRCSSQSGHNTVSWYQQALGQGPQFIFQYYREEENGRGNFPPRFSGLQFPNYSSELNVNALELDDSALYLCASSLEPQALGGYTFGSGTRLTVV.